The present TCR beta chain was sequenced within a study of T cells in Graves' hyperthyroidism and ophthalmopathy. Amplification yielded TCR beta CDR3 regions, with RNA transcripts as the source. TCR CDR3 underwent first-round RT-PCR with the HTBI primer set. TCRdb independently ran MiXCR on the multiplex PCR reads; one entry per CDR3 protein. The sample includes approximately 350,000 distinct CDR3 sequences, approximately 16% of them seen just once. Regarding the study as a whole: Using 13 V-J features, a model discriminated ophthalmopathy from stable hyperthyroidism. In blood, most of the thyroid clonotypes expanded above 0.001 were also present.

Cells are PBMCs isolated from around 9.4 ml of fresh blood. This clonotype was observed at least ten times. Its antigen is undetermined. The CDR3 contains 20 residues. CDR1 and CDR2 from the germline V gene are LNHNV and YYDKDF (reference sequence). J gave up 4 bases and V 0 bases, and 11 bases lay outside the gene matches. Sequenced input: blood. This clonotype was obtained from a woman aged 55-70 years with Graves' ophthalmopathy. The chain carries TRBV15 and TRBJ2-1, with TRBD2 matching over 14 bases. The CDR3 spells CATSRDAGLAGEGWYNEQFF. The CDR3 coding sequence is TGTGCCACCAGCAGAGATGCGGGACTAGCGGGAGAAGGCTGGTACAATGAGCAGTTCTTC.